Sequencing of this T cell receptor beta chain was carried out in a study of OX40 agonist ivuxolimab in advanced cancers. As for the study more broadly: Ivuxolimab, which targeted the costimulatory receptor OX40 (CD134), was an agonistic, fully human IgG2 monoclonal antibody. The point of sequencing TCRbeta in the periphery was to test whether ivuxolimab changed TCR sequence diversity and drove clonal T-cell expansion. Partial responses occurred in three dose-escalation patients, of whom one had hepatocellular carcinoma and two had cutaneous melanoma. Of the roughly 54 patients in dose escalation, some 20 had hepatocellular carcinoma, some 15 had melanoma, 9 had renal cell carcinoma and 9 had head and neck cancer. The paper describes the monotherapy dose-escalation part (N of about 52 patients) of the phase I trial of ivuxolimab. Intravenous ivuxolimab was administered to patients every 2 weeks at six dose levels: 0.01, 0.1, 0.3, 1.5, 3 and 10 mg/kg. Prior anti-PD-1, anti-PD-L1 or anti-CTLA-4 therapy was permitted, and approximately 41% of dose-escalation patients had received checkpoint inhibitors. The dose-escalation cohort was around 83% male with a mean age of around 62 years, ranging from about 23 to 85. Points the paper makes about the study in general: At doses from 0.1 to 3.0 mg/kg, clonal expansion was seen in both CD4+ and CD8+ blood T cells between baseline and week 6. After ivuxolimab, expanded clones were on average more numerous among CD8+ T cells than among CD4+ T cells. Partial responders in the 0.1-3.0 mg/kg groups had among the lowest normalized peripheral clonal expansion, especially among CD8+ T cells. The antigen specificity of the clonally expanded peripheral T cells was not determined. Low levels of normalized T-cell clonal expansion were also seen in some patients who did not respond.

For sequencing of the TCRbeta CDR3 region, genomic DNA was extracted from the sorted cells. The immunoSEQ Assay was used for sequencing of TCRbeta CDR3 regions. The table was pulled from immuneACCESS by TCRdb, which kept in-frame rearrangements only. Such tables lose some clones; where checked, under half of the loss comes from unresolved V genes, and the rest has no known cause. For this sample the table gives roughly 90,000 clones, of which approximately 90% were detected only once. Roughly 0.84% of the sample goes to the ten largest clones. As regards this clone: This receptor's antigen is unknown. Base qualities are not provided; no much larger clone lies one nucleotide away. In the same sample, other DNA sequences code for this CDR3.

The CDR3, cysteine through phenylalanine, is 15 amino acids long. Of all the DNA, just the CDR3 is kept, 45 bases in frame from base 1. V loses 0 bases, J loses 5 bases, and the germline ends lie 13 bases apart. CDR1 GTSNPN and CDR2 SVGIG are derived from the germline V gene (reference sequence). The trial excluded patients who had a history of autoimmune disease or were on systemic immunosuppression. Peripheral blood for TCR sequencing was collected from all dose cohorts at baseline, on cycle 4 day 1, and on cycle 7 day 1. The samples were taken from a phase I, first-in-human, multicenter, open-label dose-escalation trial of ivuxolimab. Adults with locally advanced or metastatic melanoma, renal cell, hepatocellular, or head and neck squamous cell carcinoma were enrolled in the trial. Before TCR sequencing, CD4+ T cells and CD8+ T cells from peripheral blood were sorted into separate populations.

This material consisted of CD4+ or CD8+ T cells sorted from blood, taken in a trial of the OX40 agonist ivuxolimab. The sequence links TRBV30 to TRBJ2-2; TRBD2 is a possible D gene, resting on 7 matching bases. This sequence was found in an adult with an advanced solid tumor such as melanoma, head and neck, liver or kidney cancer. The DNA sequence reads TGTGCCTGGAGTGTAGGGGGGGCAGGTACCGGGGAGCTGTTTTTT. It translates as CAWSVGGAGTGELFF.